One and the same sample provided the 32 T cell receptor beta chains below, sequenced in a study of vaccination effects on CD4 cells after COVID-19. Sequenced by immunoSEQ multiplex PCR; TCRdb stores in-frame clones only, minus some. The repertoire holds roughly 34,000 clones, with roughly four fifths as singletons. Antigen-specific CD4+ T cells were expanded (with viral peptide pools) by the ViraFEST assay ahead of sequencing. On roughly day 9 of culture, CD4+ T cells were separated out. Two-dose vaccination with either BNT162b2 or mRNA-1273 was given to the participants. These TCRs are of unknown antigen specificity. The source was CD4+ T cells from PBMCs cultured with HCoV-NL63 spike peptides, collected after COVID-19 vaccination. These receptors all stem from a human donor who received a COVID-19 vaccine. Some clones in this sample may be carry-over from other donors' samples.

The chain uses TRBV10-3 and TRBJ2-3; D assignment may be TRBD1 or TRBD2 (6 bases each). Between the trimmed V and J ends, which lost 6 bases and 6 bases, there was a span of 16 bases. The CDR3 is 14 residues long. The germline V gene has CDR1 ENHRY and CDR2 SYGVKD. CDR3 bases: TGTGCCATCAGGAAGGGGGGCCCCCAGGATACGCAGTATTTT. As protein: CAIRKGGPQDTQYF.

In its sample, this clone was seen a few times. The chain joins TRBV2 to TRBJ1-6; a weak D match, TRBD1 (5 bases). V was pared by 3 bases and J by 9 bases, with 18 bases between. Germline-derived CDR1 and CDR2 are SNHLY and FYNNEI. CDR3 size: 16 residues. The CDR3 region is CASSDRAGSRSSPLHF. CDR3 DNA sequence: TGTGCCAGCAGTGATAGGGCAGGGAGCCGGAGTTCACCCCTCCACTTT. The full variable domain, in which reference TRBV2 and TRBJ1-6 provide the parts outside the CDR3, is EPEVTQTPSHQVTQMGQEVILRCVPISNHLYFYWYRQILGQKVEFLVSFYNNEISEKSEIFDDQFSVERPDGSNFTLKIRSTKLEDSAMYFCASSDRAGSRSSPLHFGNGTRLTVT.

This rearrangement joins TRBV12-3 or TRBV12-4 to TRBJ2-5, with D perhaps matching TRBD2 (6 bases). CDR3 length: 13 residues. V lost 3 bases to trimming and J lost 4 bases, with 9 bases between them. The CDR3 bases are TGTGCCAGCAGTTTTAGGAGGGCAGAGACCCAGTACTTC. The encoded protein is CASSFRRAETQYF.

V and J are TRBV11-2 and TRBJ1-1; no reliable D call. This CDR3 spans 11 amino acids. Germline CDR1 and CDR2: SGHAT and FQNNGV. Trimming removed 1 base at V and 8 bases at J, with 5 bases between. CDR3 nucleotides: TGTGCCAGCAGCTTAGTCAGCGAAGCTTTCTTT. Amino acids: CASSLVSEAFF.

CDR3: CASSPTDMNTEAFF. The CDR3 bases are TGCGCCAGCAGCCCGACGGACATGAACACTGAAGCTTTCTTT. V and J are TRBV5-1 and TRBJ1-1; D possibly corresponds to TRBD1 (5 bases). CDR1 and CDR2 (germline): SGHRS, YFSETQ. V lost 4 bases to trimming and J lost 0 bases, with 10 bases between them. The CDR3 has 14 residues. Full variable domain (remainder filled in from reference TRBV5-1 and TRBJ1-1): KAGVTQTPRYLIKTRGQQVTLSCSPISGHRSVSWYQQTPGQGLQFLFEYFSETQRNKGNFPGRFSGRQFSNSRSEMNVSTLELGDSALYLCASSPTDMNTEAFFGQGTRLTVV.

This clone was picked up a small number of times. The V call is TRBV14, the J call TRBJ2-7, with 7 bases fitting TRBD1. V shed 1 base, J shed 2 bases, and the junction held 5 bases outside the gene matches. Germline lookup yields CDR1 SGHDN and CDR2 FVKESK. The CDR3 spans 15 residues. CDR3 residues: CASSQGQGYPYEQYV. CDR3 nucleotides: TGTGCCAGCAGCCAAGGACAGGGCTACCCCTACGAGCAGTACGTC.

The V call is TRBV11-2, the J call TRBJ1-1; a possible D gene is TRBD1 (6 bases). This CDR3 is 16 amino acids long. V lost 5 bases and J lost 5, with 21 bases in between. Germline V gene sequence: CDR1 SGHAT, CDR2 FQNNGV. The CDR3 nucleotides read TGTGCCAGCAGCCCCCCCGTGACCAGGGGAGGTACTGAAGCTTTCTTT. Amino acids: CASSPPVTRGGTEAFF.

This rearrangement joins TRBV7-3 to TRBJ2-5, with TRBD2 as a possible D gene (7 bases). The CDR3 runs to 14 residues. V gave up 5 bases and J gave up 2 bases, with 12 bases separating them. The germline gives CDR1 SGHTA, CDR2 FQGTGA. CDR3 coding DNA: TGTGCCAGCAGCGCACGGGGGGCTCAAGAGACCCAGTACTTC. This translates into CASSARGAQETQYF.

The chain carries TRBV6-6 and TRBJ1-2, with D perhaps matching TRBD1 (5 bases). Trimming took off 7 bases at V and 4 bases at J, with 16 bases between the two ends. The germline gives CDR1 MNHNY, CDR2 SVGAGI (reference sequence). The CDR3 sequence is 14 residues long. The CDR3 protein is CASTFWGEGYGYTF. Written as DNA, the CDR3 is TGTGCCAGCACCTTCTGGGGCGAGGGCTATGGCTACACCTTC.

The V gene is TRBV7-2, the J gene TRBJ1-1; 10 nucleotides align to TRBD1. CDR3 length equals 16 residues. Germline V lookup: CDR1 SGHTA, CDR2 FQGNSA. V was clipped by 6 bases and J by 0 bases; unmatched bases: 7. The CDR3 here is CASRDRGQEVNTEAFF. CDR3 in DNA: TGTGCCAGCAGAGACAGGGGGCAGGAAGTGAACACTGAAGCTTTCTTT.

A remark on this clone: Germline and junction disagree at one end, which may indicate a read error. The V gene is TRBV9, the J gene TRBJ2-1, with 8 bases lining up with TRBD1. CDR3 length: 13 residues. CDR1 and CDR2 from the germline V gene are SGDLS and YYNGEE. CDR3 sequence: CASSVGVTGAWVF. Here the CDR3 DNA reads TGTGCCAGCAGCGTAGGGGTGACAGGGGCGTGGGTCTTC.

The chain combines TRBV19 with TRBJ1-2, with D uncertain. Germline V gene lookup returns CDR1 LNHDA and CDR2 SQIVND (reference sequence). Trimming shortened V by 3 bases and J by 4 bases, and 9 bases separated the two germline ends. The CDR3 spans 13 residues. The CDR3 is CASSMAGPYGYTF. CDR3 nucleotide sequence: TGTGCCAGTAGTATGGCAGGACCCTATGGCTACACCTTC.

This clone was counted a few times. The CDR3 DNA follows: TGTGCCAGCACCCGAGAAGGTGGGTCGGTCACTGAAGCTTTCTTT. It is translated as CASTREGGSVTEAFF. The rearrangement uses TRBV6-5 and TRBJ1-1; D gene uncertain. CDR3 length: 15 amino acids. Trimming left V 7 bases short and J 4 bases short, with 19 bases between. CDR1 MNHEY and CDR2 SVGAGI come from the germline V gene.

The chain links TRBV28 to TRBJ1-5, with D maybe TRBD1 (5 bases). The CDR3 contains 18 residues. The germline V gene encodes CDR1 MDHEN and CDR2 SYDVKM. Trimming removed 3 bases at V and 3 bases at J, with 21 bases between. Written as DNA, the CDR3 is TGTGCCAGCAGTTTTAGGGCAGGGTATACTTCGGACAATCAGCCCCAGCATTTT. Amino acids: CASSFRAGYTSDNQPQHF.

CDR3 region: CASGAGSNTEAFF. CDR3 coding DNA: TGCGCCAGCGGGGCTGGGTCGAACACTGAAGCTTTCTTT. V usage is TRBV10-2 and J usage is TRBJ1-1, with a weak D call TRBD1 (5 bases). Germline V gene sequence: CDR1 WSHSY, CDR2 SAAADI. The CDR3 runs to 13 residues. V was shortened by 8 bases and J by 1 base, with 11 bases between the two germline ends.

The rearrangement joins TRBV18 to TRBJ2-5; no clear D gene. V lost 2 bases and J 5 bases, leaving 9 bases between the germline ends. The CDR3 runs 13 residues. The germline V gene has CDR1 KGHSH and CDR2 LQKENI. CDR3 residues: CASSPGDWETQYF. In nucleotides, the CDR3 is TGTGCCAGCTCACCAGGAGATTGGGAGACCCAGTACTTC.

The gene calls are TRBV30 and TRBJ2-5; 7 bases align to TRBD1. The trim removed 0 bases at V and 5 bases at J, leaving 3 bases unmatched. The CDR3 loop spans 13 amino acids. CDR1 and CDR2 (germline): GTSNPN, SVGIG (reference sequence). The CDR3 sequence is CAWSVAGGETQYF. Written as DNA, the CDR3 is TGTGCCTGGAGTGTAGCAGGGGGTGAGACCCAGTACTTC.

The chain carries TRBV5-1 and TRBJ2-3; D may be TRBD2 (7 bases). CDR1 and CDR2 (germline): SGHRS, YFSETQ. The V end lost 3 bases, the J end lost 2 bases, and 13 bases lay between the germline ends. This CDR3 region has 15 residues. The CDR3 region is CASSSRGALTDTQYF. For the CDR3, the DNA is TGCGCCAGCAGCTCCCGGGGGGCCCTCACAGATACGCAGTATTTT.

This clone was picked up a small number of times. CDR3 loop: CASSHGLATRPQHF. In DNA, the CDR3 is TGTGCCAGCAGCCACGGACTAGCGACTAGGCCCCAGCATTTT. The gene calls are TRBV3-1 (or the pseudogene TRBV3-2) and TRBJ1-5; no reliable D call. Germline assignment: CDR1 LGHDT and CDR2 YNNKEL (reference sequence). Trimming took off 3 bases at V and 9 bases at J, with 15 bases between the two ends. The CDR3 loop spans 14 amino acids.

The chain links TRBV5-5 to TRBJ2-2; 8 bases match TRBD1. Per the germline V gene, CDR1 is SGHKS and CDR2 is YYEKEE (reference sequence). J lost 1 base, V lost 0 bases, and 8 bases had no gene match. This CDR3 spans 18 amino acids. The CDR3 DNA reads TGTGCCAGCAGCTTGGTTAGTCTCGGGACAGGGAACACCGGGGAGCTGTTTTTT. It yields the protein CASSLVSLGTGNTGELFF.

The gene calls are TRBV6-5 and TRBJ2-4; D is ambiguous. In germline, CDR1 is MNHEY, CDR2 SVGAGI. This CDR3 is 15 amino acids long. With 7 bases removed from V and 7 bases from J, the gap between germline ends came to 20 bases. The DNA for the CDR3 is TGTGCCAGCACTCGCGACTTCTCTTCCCGGAACATTCAGTACTTC. This encodes CASTRDFSSRNIQYF.

This chain links TRBV3-1 (or the pseudogene TRBV3-2) with TRBJ1-1; D is unclear. This CDR3 has 16 residues. Looked up from germline, CDR1 is LGHDT and CDR2 is YNNKEL (reference sequence). V was cut by 0 bases and J by 4 bases, with 15 bases left in between. CDR3 bases: TGTGCCAGCAGCCAAGATTCCGCGCGACGGCGCACTGAAGCTTTCTTT. The encoded protein is CASSQDSARRRTEAFF.

The rearrangement links TRBV6-2 or TRBV6-3 to TRBJ2-7, with a possible D match to TRBD1 (7 bases). Germline loops: CDR1 MNHEY, CDR2 SVGEGT. The CDR3 runs 14 residues. V lost 2 bases and J lost 1, with 9 bases in between. CDR3 DNA: TGTGCCAGCAGTTACCAGGGGGGTTCCTACGAGCAGTACGTC. It codes for CASSYQGGSYEQYV.

This clone has a handful of counts. The chain combines TRBV5-1 with TRBJ1-2; TRBD1 agrees at 8 bases. With 7 bases clipped from V and 4 bases from J, the junction kept 12 bases outside the gene matches. The CDR3 runs 15 residues. CDR1 and CDR2 from the germline V gene are SGHRS and YFSETQ. Here the CDR3 DNA reads TGCGCCAGCGGAATAGGGACCACAGGGGGCTATGGCTACACCTTC. Protein sequence: CASGIGTTGGYGYTF.

The chain links TRBV2 to TRBJ1-4; D is unresolved. The CDR3 contains 11 residues. CDR1 is SNHLY and CDR2 is FYNNEI in the germline V gene. V lost 7 bases and J 10 bases, leaving 10 bases between the germline ends. The CDR3 region has the DNA TGTGCCAGCAACGCTCGGGGAAAACTGTTTTTT. The encoded protein is CASNARGKLFF.

V and J are TRBV4-2 and TRBJ1-2; D unclear. Looked up from germline, CDR1 is LGHNA and CDR2 is YNFKEQ. The CDR3 sequence is 16 residues long. The ends were cut back, 0 bases at V and 0 bases at J, with 11 bases in the middle. This CDR3 is CASSQESTASNYGYTF. CDR3 nucleotides: TGTGCCAGCAGCCAAGAGTCGACCGCCTCTAACTATGGCTACACCTTC.

Here the CDR3 DNA reads TGCGCCAGCAGCTTCGGGGAGGCCACTGAAGCTTTCTTT. Its translation is CASSFGEATEAFF. The chain joins TRBV5-1 to TRBJ1-1; D uncertain. Trimming shortened V by 2 bases and J by 4 bases, and 9 bases separated the two germline ends. CDR1 and CDR2 from the germline V gene are SGHRS and YFSETQ. This CDR3 is built from 13 residues.

This clone was recorded a few times. The rearrangement uses TRBV27 and TRBJ2-5, with 7 positions matching TRBD2. V lost 5 bases, J lost 5 bases, and 11 bases stayed unmatched. From germline, CDR1 is MNHEY and CDR2 SMNVEV (reference sequence). The CDR3 covers 15 residues. The CDR3 DNA follows: TGTGCCAGCAGTCCCGGGACTACTTCTGTGGAGACCCAGTACTTC. This codes for CASSPGTTSVETQYF.

Details on this clone: Other DNA sequences in this sample translate to the same CDR3. The rearrangement joins TRBV28 to TRBJ1-2; weak D call: TRBD1 (6 bases). Trimming took off 6 bases at V and 6 bases at J, with 17 bases between the two ends. The CDR3 is made up of 14 amino acids. Germline loops: CDR1 MDHEN, CDR2 SYDVKM. CDR3 sequence (DNA): TGTGCCAGCAGCCCCCCCGGGGGGCGAAATGGCTACACCTTC. Translation: CASSPPGGRNGYTF.

The chain recombines TRBV5-1 with TRBJ2-3; TRBD2 agrees at 10 bases. CDR1 and CDR2 (germline): SGHRS, YFSETQ. V trimming: 4 bases; J trimming: 5 bases; junction bases outside the gene matches: 13. The CDR3 is made up of 17 amino acids. CDR3 residues: CASSLGGSGGRVDTQYF. The CDR3 nucleotides are TGCGCCAGCAGCCTGGGGGGTAGCGGGGGGCGAGTAGATACGCAGTATTTT.

This chain links TRBV5-4 with TRBJ2-5; TRBD1 is a possible D gene (5 bases). In germline, CDR1 is SGHNT, CDR2 YYREEE (reference sequence). V lost 0 bases, J lost 5 bases, and 11 bases lay in between. The CDR3 totals 14 residues. As DNA, the CDR3 is TGTGCCAGCAGCTTGGGGGGCATCCGGGAGACCCAGTACTTC. Amino acid sequence: CASSLGGIRETQYF.

The chain carries TRBV19 and TRBJ1-5; 10 bases match TRBD1. This CDR3 has 14 residues. The germline CDR1 and CDR2 sequences are LNHDA and SQIVND (reference sequence). V lost 9 bases and J lost 7; bases outside the gene matches: 9. The CDR3: CASHEGTGVQPQHF. The CDR3 nucleotides read TGTGCCAGCCACGAGGGGACAGGGGTCCAGCCCCAGCATTTT.